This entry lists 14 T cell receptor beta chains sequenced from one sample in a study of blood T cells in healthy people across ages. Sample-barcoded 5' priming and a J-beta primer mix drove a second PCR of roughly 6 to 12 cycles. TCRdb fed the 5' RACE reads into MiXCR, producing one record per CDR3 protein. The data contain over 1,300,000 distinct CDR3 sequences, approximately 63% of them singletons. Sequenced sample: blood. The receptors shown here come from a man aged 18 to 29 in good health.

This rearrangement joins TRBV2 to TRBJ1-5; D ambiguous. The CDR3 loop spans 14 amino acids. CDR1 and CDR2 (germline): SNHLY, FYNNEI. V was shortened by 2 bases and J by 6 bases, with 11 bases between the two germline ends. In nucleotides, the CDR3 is TGTGCCAGCAGTGAACCGGGGAACGCTCAGCCCCAGCATTTT. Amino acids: CASSEPGNAQPQHF.

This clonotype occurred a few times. Here the CDR3 reads CAISFTGSTDTQYF. The DNA of the CDR3 is TGTGCCATCAGTTTTACAGGGTCGACAGATACGCAGTATTTT. This chain joins TRBV10-3 and TRBJ2-3; D may be TRBD1 (6 bases). CDR1 ENHRY and CDR2 SYGVKD come from the germline V gene. The CDR3 contains 14 residues. Trimming removed 5 bases from V and 3 bases from J, with 12 bases in between.

The CDR3 DNA follows: TGCAGTGCTAGAGGGGACAGGGACTATGGCTACACCTTC. Protein product: CSARGDRDYGYTF. V is TRBV20-1 and J is TRBJ1-2, with 9 bases identical to TRBD1. Trimming cost V 1 base and J 3 bases; bases outside gene matches: 0. CDR3 length: 13 amino acids. Germline V gene data show CDR1 as DFQATT and CDR2 as SNEGSKA (reference sequence).

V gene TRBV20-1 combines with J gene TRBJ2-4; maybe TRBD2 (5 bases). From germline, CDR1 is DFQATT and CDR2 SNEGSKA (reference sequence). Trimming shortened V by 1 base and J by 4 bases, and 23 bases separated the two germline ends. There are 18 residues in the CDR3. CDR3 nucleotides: TGCAGTGCTAGAGTTTGGCGGGTCCCTGCCAGTGGAAAAAACATTCAGTACTTC. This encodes CSARVWRVPASGKNIQYF.

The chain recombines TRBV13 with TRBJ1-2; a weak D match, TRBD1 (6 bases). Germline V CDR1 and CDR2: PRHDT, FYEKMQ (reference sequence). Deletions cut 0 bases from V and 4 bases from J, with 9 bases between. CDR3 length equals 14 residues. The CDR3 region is CASSLGTGSYGYTF. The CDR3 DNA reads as TGTGCCAGCAGCTTAGGCACAGGGTCCTATGGCTACACCTTC. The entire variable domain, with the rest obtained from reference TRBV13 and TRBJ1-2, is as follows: AAGVIQSPRHLIKEKRETATLKCYPIPRHDTVYWYQQGPGQDPQFLISFYEKMQSDKGSIPDRFSAQQFSDYHSELNMSSLELGDSALYFCASSLGTGSYGYTFGSGTRLTVV.

CDR3 residues: CSVSQGRGYEQYF. As DNA, the CDR3 is TGCAGCGTTTCTCAGGGAAGGGGCTACGAGCAGTACTTC. The V and J genes are TRBV29-1 and TRBJ2-7; a weak D match, TRBD1 (5 bases). The CDR3 contains 13 residues. CDR1 and CDR2 (germline): SQVTM, ANQGSEA. V was trimmed by 5 bases and J by 3 bases, leaving 14 bases between them.

This chain's CDR3 is CASRRTGRHEQYF. The CDR3 bases are TGTGCCAGCAGGCGGACAGGGCGTCACGAGCAGTACTTC. The V call is TRBV28, the J call TRBJ2-5, with TRBD1 matching over 8 bases. The J call may be wrong; the DNA end is better matched by TRBJ2-7. CDR1 MDHEN and CDR2 SYDVKM come from the germline V gene. The CDR3 has 13 residues.

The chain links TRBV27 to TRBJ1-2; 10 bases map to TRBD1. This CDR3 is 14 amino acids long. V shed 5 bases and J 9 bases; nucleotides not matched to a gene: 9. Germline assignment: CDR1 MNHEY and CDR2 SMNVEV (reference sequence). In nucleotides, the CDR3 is TGTGCCAGCAGTGTGGGGGGGACAGGGGCGCGCTACACCTTC. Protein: CASSVGGTGARYTF.

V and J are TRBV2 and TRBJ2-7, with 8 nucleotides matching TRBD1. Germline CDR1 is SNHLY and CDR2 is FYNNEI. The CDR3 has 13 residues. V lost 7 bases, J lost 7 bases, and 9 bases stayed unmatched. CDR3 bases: TGTGCCAGCACCGGGACAGGAACGGAAGAGCAGTACTTC. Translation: CASTGTGTEEQYF.

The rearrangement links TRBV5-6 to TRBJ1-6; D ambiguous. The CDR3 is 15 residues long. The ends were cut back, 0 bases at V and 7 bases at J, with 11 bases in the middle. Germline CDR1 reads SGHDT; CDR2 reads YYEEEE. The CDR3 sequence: CASSLERRLNSPLHF. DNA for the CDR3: TGTGCCAGCAGCTTGGAGCGGCGGTTGAATTCACCCCTCCACTTT.

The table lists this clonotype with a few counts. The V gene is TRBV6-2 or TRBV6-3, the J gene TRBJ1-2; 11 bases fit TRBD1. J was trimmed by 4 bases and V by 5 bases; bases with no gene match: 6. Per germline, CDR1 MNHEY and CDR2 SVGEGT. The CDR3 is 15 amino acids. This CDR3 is CASSDRTGGSYGYTF. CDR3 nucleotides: TGTGCCAGCAGTGACCGGACAGGGGGCAGCTATGGCTACACCTTC.

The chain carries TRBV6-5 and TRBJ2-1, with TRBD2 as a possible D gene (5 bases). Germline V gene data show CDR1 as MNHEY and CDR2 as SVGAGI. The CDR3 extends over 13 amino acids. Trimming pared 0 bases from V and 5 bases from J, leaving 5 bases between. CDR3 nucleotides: TGTGCCAGCAGTTACTCGGAGGACAATGAGCAGTTCTTC. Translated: CASSYSEDNEQFF.

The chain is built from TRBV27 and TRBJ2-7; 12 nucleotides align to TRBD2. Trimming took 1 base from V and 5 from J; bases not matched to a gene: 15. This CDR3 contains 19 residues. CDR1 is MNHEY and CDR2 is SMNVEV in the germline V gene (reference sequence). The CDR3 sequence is CASSLFKSSGRALLNEQYF. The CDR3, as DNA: TGTGCCAGCAGTTTATTTAAGTCTAGCGGGAGGGCCCTTCTCAACGAGCAGTACTTC.

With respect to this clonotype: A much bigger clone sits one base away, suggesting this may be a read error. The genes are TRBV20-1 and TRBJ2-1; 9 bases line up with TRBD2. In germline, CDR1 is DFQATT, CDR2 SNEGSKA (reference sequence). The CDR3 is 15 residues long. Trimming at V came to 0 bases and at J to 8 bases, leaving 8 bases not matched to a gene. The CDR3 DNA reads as TGCAGTGCTAGAGATGGGGTAGCGGGAGTCCATGAGCAGTTCTTC. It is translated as CSARDGVAGVHEQFF.